Sequencing of this T cell receptor beta chain was carried out in a study of OX40 agonist ivuxolimab in advanced cancers. The study, taken as a whole, reports: Among the lowest peripheral clonal expansion occurred in 0.1-3.0 mg/kg partial responders.

Some clones are missing from TCRdb's copy, which holds only in-frame ones; the method was immunoSEQ multiplex PCR. Among about 60,000 clones listed, around 92% were seen once. CDR3 size: 13 residues. V was pared by 3 bases and J by 1 base, with 7 bases between. The germline gives CDR1 MNHNS, CDR2 SASEGT. Remarks on this clone: Its antigen is currently unknown.

The sequence came from an adult with an advanced solid tumor such as melanoma, head and neck, liver or kidney cancer. The gene calls are TRBV6-1 and TRBJ2-7, with D tentatively TRBD1 (6 bases). Specimen: CD4+ or CD8+ T cells sorted from blood, collected in a trial of the OX40 agonist ivuxolimab. DNA of the CDR3: TGTGCCAGCAGTGACAGGGGATCCTACGAGCAGTACTTC. Translated: CASSDRGSYEQYF.